This T cell receptor beta chain was captured in a study of human T cells and chemical hapten exposure. Study overall: Patients got weekly scalp diphenylcyclopropenone doses over the approximately 24-week study. Patients, a majority of them female, were diagnosed with alopecia areata, totalis or universalis.

Broader study findings: Sensitizing with DPC caused no change in TCRs above 1 in 1000 frequency.

TCRdb re-called the RACE reads with MiXCR, one entry per CDR3 protein. The sample has roughly 160,000 distinct CDR3 sequences; about 14% are singletons. Germline V gives CDR1 SEHNR, CDR2 FQNEAQ (reference sequence). This CDR3 spans 14 amino acids. Trimming removed 1 base from V and 3 bases from J, with 10 bases in between. A word on this clonotype: What it recognizes is unknown.

Time point specified: patch test 1, 2 weeks after DPC sensitization. Specified treatment: therapeutic diphenylcyclopropenone sensitization with weekly scalp DPC. This TCR was sampled from a woman aged 30 to 39 with alopecia areata. Some clones in this sample may be carry-over from other donors' samples. The gene calls are TRBV7-9 and TRBJ2-7; D unresolved. The specimen comprised whole blood, sampled in connection with sensitization to the hapten diphenylcyclopropenone (DPC). The CDR3 bases are TGTGCCAGCAGCTTAGGGCTAGATAGCTACGAGCAGTACTTC. Translation: CASSLGLDSYEQYF.